This paragraph reports one T cell receptor (beta chain). This record belongs to a study of technical replicates of blood from several donors. Per germline, CDR1 SGHDT and CDR2 YYEEEE. The CDR3 contains 17 residues. V was pared by 3 bases and J by 1 base, with 20 bases between. Clones were read by immunoSEQ multiplex PCR, and TCRdb kept only the in-frame ones, dropping some. The table records more than 65,000 clones, 93% of them present only once. The source material was T cells isolated from PBMCs. This chain connects TRBV5-6 to TRBJ2-7; D is perhaps TRBD2 (5 bases). This clonotype was sampled from a human donor in good health. Written as DNA, the CDR3 is TGTGCCAGCAGCTCCACCCTGTGGGCGGGTGATTCCTACGAGCAGTACTTC. Translating it yields CASSSTLWAGDSYEQYF. The full variable domain, completed using reference TRBV5-6 and TRBJ2-7, is DAGVTQSPTHLIKTRGQQVTLRCSPKSGHDTVSWYQQALGQGPQFIFQYYEEEERQRGNFPDRFSGHQFPNYSSELNVNALLLGDSALYLCASSSTLWAGDSYEQYFGPGTRLTVT.